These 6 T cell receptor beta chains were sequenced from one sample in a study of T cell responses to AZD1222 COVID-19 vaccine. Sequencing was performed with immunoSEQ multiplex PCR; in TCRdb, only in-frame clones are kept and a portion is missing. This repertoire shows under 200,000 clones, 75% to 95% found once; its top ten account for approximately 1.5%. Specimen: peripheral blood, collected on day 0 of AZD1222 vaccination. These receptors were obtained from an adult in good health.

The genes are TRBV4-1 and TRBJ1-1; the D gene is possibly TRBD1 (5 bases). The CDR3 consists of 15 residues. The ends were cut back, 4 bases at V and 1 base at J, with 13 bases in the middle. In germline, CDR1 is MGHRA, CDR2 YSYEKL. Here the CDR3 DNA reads TGCGCCAGCAGCCCTAGCTGGCAGGGGAACACTGAAGCTTTCTTT. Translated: CASSPSWQGNTEAFF.

The CDR3 sequence is CASSAPGVVDYEQYF. CDR3 bases: TGTGCCAGCAGCGCACCCGGGGTAGTAGACTACGAGCAGTACTTC. The gene calls are TRBV7-9 and TRBJ2-7; TRBD2 might be the D (5 bases). Looked up from germline, CDR1 is SEHNR and CDR2 is FQNEAQ (reference sequence). Trimming removed 5 bases from V and 3 bases from J, with 17 bases in between. The CDR3 spans 15 residues. The entire variable domain, with the rest obtained from reference TRBV7-9 and TRBJ2-7, is as follows: DTGVSQNPRHKITKRGQNVTFRCDPISEHNRLYWYRQTLGQGPEFLTYFQNEAQLEKSRLLSDRFSAERPKGSFSTLEIQRTEQGDSAMYLCASSAPGVVDYEQYFGPGTRLTVT.

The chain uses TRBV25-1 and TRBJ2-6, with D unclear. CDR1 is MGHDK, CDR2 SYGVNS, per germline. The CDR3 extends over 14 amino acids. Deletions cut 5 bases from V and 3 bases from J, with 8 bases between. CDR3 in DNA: TGTGCCAGCAGTCCCCGTGGTGGGGCCAACGTCCTGACTTTC. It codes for CASSPRGGANVLTF.

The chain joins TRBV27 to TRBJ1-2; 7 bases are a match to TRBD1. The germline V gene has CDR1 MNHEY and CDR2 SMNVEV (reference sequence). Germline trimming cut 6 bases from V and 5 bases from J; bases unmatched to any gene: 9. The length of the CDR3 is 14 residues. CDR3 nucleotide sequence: TGTGCCAGCAGGCCTTCCACAGGGGAGTATGGCTACACCTTC. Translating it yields CASRPSTGEYGYTF.

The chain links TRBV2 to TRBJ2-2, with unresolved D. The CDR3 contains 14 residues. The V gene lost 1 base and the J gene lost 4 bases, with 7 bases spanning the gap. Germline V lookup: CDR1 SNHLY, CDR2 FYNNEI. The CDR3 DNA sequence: TGTGCCAGCAGTGAAGTTTTACTCACCGGGGAGCTGTTTTTT. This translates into CASSEVLLTGELFF.

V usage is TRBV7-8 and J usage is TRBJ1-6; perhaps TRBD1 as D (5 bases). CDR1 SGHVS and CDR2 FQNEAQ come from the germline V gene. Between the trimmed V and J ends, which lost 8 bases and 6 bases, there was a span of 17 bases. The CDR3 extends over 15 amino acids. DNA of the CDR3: TGTGCCAGCGGGTCCGAAGGGACGGTTAATTCACCCCTCCACTTT. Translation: CASGSEGTVNSPLHF.